This TCR beta chain was recovered during a study of PD-1 blockade in classical Hodgkin lymphoma. The CDR3 spans 13 residues. Germline V gives CDR1 SNHLY, CDR2 FYNNEI. Trimming removed 5 bases from V and 8 bases from J, with 12 bases in between. Exposure to brentuximab vedotin varied, and each patient had relapsed following autologous stem cell transplantation. Clones were sequenced by immunoSEQ multiplex PCR, and TCRdb holds only the in-frame ones, with some missing. The table lists fewer than 80,000 clones, 71% of them singletons. The V and J genes are TRBV2 and TRBJ1-4, with D possibly matching TRBD1 (6 bases). The receptor's source is a human donor with classical Hodgkin lymphoma. Sequencing used peripheral blood mononuclear cells (PBMCs), obtained before the second cycle of nivolumab. The CDR3 sequence: CASSPKGGEKLFF. The CDR3 DNA reads as TGTGCCAGCAGTCCAAAGGGGGGGGAAAAACTGTTTTTT.